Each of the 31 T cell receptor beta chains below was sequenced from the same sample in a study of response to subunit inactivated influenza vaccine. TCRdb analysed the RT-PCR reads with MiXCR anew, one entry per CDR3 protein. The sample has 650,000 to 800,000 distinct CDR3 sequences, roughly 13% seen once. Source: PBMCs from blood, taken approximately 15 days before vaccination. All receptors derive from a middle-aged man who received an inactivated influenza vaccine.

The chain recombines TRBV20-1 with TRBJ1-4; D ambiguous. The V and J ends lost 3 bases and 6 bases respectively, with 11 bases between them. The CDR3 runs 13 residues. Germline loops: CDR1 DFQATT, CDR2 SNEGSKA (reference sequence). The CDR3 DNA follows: TGCAGTGCTAGCGTCCCTACCTATGAAAAACTGTTTTTT. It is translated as CSASVPTYEKLFF.

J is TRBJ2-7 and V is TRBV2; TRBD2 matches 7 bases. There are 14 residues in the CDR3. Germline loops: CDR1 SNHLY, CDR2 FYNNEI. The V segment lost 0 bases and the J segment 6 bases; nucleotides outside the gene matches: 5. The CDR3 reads CASSEAGGITEQYF. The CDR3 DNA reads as TGTGCCAGCAGTGAAGCGGGGGGGATAACCGAGCAGTACTTC.

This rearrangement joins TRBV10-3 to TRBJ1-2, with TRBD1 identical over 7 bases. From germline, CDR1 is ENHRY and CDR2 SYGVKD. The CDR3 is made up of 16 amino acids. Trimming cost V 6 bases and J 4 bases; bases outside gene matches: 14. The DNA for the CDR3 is TGTGCCATCAGGACCTTCACAGGGGCCTCGGCCTATGGCTACACCTTC. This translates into CAIRTFTGASAYGYTF.

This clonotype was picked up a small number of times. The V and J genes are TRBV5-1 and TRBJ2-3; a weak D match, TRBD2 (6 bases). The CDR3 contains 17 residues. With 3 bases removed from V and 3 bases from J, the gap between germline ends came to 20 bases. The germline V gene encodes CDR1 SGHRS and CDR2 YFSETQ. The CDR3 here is CASSSGNRLGGTDTQYF. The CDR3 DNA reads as TGCGCCAGCAGCTCGGGAAACCGACTAGGAGGGACAGATACGCAGTATTTT. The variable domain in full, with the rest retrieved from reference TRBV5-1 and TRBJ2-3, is KAGVTQTPRYLIKTRGQQVTLSCSPISGHRSVSWYQQTPGQGLQFLFEYFSETQRNKGNFPGRFSGRQFSNSRSEMNVSTLELGDSALYLCASSSGNRLGGTDTQYFGPGTRLTVL.

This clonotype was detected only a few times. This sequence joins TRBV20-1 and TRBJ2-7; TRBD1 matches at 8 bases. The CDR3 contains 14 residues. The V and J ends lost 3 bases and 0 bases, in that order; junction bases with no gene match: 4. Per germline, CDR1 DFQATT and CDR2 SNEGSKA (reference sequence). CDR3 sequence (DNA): TGCAGTGCTAGCCGGGACAGGTACTCCTACGAGCAGTACTTC. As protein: CSASRDRYSYEQYF.

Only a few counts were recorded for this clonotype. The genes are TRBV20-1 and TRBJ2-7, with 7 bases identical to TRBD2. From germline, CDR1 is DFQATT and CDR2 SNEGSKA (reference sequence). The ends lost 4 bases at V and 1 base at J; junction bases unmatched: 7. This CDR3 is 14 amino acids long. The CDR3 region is CSATRRAGSYEQYF. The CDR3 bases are TGCAGTGCTACTCGTAGAGCGGGGTCCTACGAGCAGTACTTC.

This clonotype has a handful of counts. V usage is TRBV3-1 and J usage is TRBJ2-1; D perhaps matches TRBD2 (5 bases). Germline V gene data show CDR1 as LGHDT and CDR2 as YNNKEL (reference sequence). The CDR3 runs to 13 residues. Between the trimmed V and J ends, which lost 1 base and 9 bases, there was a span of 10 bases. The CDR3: CASSQAGLAEQFF. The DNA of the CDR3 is TGTGCCAGCAGCCAAGCAGGACTGGCTGAGCAGTTCTTC.

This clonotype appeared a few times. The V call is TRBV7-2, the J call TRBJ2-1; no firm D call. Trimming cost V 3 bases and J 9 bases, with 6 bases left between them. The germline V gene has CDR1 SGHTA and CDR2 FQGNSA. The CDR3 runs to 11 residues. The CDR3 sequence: CASSLKGEQFF. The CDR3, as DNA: TGTGCCAGCAGCTTGAAAGGTGAGCAGTTCTTC.

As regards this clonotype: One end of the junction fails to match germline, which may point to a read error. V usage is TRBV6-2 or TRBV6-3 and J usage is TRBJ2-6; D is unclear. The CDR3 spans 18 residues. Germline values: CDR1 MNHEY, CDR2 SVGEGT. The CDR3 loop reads CASSYARLQSSGANVLTF. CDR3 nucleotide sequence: TGTGCTAGCAGTTACGCCCGATTACAGTCCTCTGGGGCCAACGTCCTGACTTTC.

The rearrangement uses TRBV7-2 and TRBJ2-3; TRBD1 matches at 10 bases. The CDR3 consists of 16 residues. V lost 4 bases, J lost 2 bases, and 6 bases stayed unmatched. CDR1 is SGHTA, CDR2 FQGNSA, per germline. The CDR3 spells CASSSPGQGHTDTQYF. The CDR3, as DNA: TGTGCCAGCAGCTCTCCGGGACAGGGGCACACAGATACGCAGTATTTT.

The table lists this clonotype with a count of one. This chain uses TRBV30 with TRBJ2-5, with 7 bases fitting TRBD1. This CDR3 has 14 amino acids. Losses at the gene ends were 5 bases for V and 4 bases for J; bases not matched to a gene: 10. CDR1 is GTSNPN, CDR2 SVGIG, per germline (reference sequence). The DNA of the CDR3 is TGTGCCTGGGACCTGACAGGGCCGGGAGAGACCCAGTACTTC. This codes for CAWDLTGPGETQYF. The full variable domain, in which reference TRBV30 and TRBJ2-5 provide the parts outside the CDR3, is SQTIHQWPATLVQPVGSPLSLECTVEGTSNPNLYWYRQAAGRGLQLLFYSVGIGQISSEVPQNLSASRPQDRQFILSSKKLLLSDSGFYLCAWDLTGPGETQYFGPGTRLLVL.

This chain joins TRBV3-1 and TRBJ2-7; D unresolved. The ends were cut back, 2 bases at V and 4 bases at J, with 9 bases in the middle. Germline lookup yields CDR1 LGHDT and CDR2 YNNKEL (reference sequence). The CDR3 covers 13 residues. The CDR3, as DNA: TGTGCCAGCAGCCAACCTATGGGATACGAGCAGTACTTC. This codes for CASSQPMGYEQYF.

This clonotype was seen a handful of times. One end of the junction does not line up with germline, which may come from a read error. CDR3 protein: CASSLFGGSSEQYF. CDR3 DNA: TGTGCCAGCAGTTTATTTGGGGGATCCTCCGAGCAGTACTTC. The V and J genes are TRBV12-3 or TRBV12-4 and TRBJ2-7, with D perhaps matching TRBD1 or TRBD2 (5 bases each). This CDR3 has 14 residues.

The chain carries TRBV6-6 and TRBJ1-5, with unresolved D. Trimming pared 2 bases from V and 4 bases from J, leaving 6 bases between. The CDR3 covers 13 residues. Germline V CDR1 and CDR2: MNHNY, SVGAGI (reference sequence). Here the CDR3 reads CASSYMENQPQHF. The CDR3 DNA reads TGTGCCAGCAGTTACATGGAGAATCAGCCCCAGCATTTT.

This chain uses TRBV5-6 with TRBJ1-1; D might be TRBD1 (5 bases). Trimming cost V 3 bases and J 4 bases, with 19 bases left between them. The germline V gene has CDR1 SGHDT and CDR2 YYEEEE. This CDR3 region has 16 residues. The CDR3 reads CASSWRGAGRGTEAFF. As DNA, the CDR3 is TGTGCCAGCAGCTGGAGGGGTGCAGGTAGAGGCACTGAAGCTTTCTTT.

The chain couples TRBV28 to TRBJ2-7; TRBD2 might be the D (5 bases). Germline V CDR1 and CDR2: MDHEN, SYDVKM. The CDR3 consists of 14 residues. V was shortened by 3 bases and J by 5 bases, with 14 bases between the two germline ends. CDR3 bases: TGTGCCAGCAGTTTGGGCGGGCCCGGGCACGAGCAGTACTTC. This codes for CASSLGGPGHEQYF.

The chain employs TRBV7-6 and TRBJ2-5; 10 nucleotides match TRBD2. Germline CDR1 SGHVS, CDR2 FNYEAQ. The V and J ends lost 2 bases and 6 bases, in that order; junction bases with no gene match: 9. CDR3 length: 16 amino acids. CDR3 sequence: CASSLSESGRGKTQYF. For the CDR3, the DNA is TGTGCCAGCAGCTTATCCGAGAGCGGGAGGGGCAAGACCCAGTACTTC.

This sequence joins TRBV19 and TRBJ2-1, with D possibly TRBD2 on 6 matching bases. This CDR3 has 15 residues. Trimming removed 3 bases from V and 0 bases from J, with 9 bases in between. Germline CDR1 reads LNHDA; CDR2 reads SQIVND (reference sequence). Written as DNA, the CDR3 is TGTGCCAGTAGTATGGCGGGAATCTCCTACAATGAGCAGTTCTTC. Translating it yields CASSMAGISYNEQFF.

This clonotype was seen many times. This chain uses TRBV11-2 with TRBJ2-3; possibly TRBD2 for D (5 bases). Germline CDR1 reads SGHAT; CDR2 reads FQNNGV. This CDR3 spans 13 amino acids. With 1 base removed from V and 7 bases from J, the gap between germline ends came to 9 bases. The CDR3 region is CASSLVSSHTQYF. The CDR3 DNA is TGTGCCAGCAGCTTAGTGTCTAGCCATACGCAGTATTTT.

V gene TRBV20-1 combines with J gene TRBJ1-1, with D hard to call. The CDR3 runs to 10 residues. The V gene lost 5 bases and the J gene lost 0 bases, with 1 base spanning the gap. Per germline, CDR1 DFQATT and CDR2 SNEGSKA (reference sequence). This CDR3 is CSALNTEAFF. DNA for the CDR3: TGCAGTGCTCTGAACACTGAAGCTTTCTTT.

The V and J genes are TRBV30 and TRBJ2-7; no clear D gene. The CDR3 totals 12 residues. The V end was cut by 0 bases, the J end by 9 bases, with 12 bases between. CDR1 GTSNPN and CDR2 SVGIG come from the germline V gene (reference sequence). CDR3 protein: CAWSVVSRVQYF. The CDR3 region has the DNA TGTGCCTGGAGTGTAGTAAGTAGGGTGCAGTACTTC.

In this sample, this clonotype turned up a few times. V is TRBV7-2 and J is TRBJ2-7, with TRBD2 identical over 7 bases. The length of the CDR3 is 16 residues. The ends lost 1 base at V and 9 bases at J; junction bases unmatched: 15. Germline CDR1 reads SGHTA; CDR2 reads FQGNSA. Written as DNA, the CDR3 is TGTGCCAGCAGCTTAGTCGTTGGGACTACTAGGGAAAGGCAGTACTTC. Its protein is CASSLVVGTTRERQYF. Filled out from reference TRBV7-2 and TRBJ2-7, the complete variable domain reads GAGVSQSPSNKVTEKGKDVELRCDPISGHTALYWYRQSLGQGLEFLIYFQGNSAPDKSGLPSDRFSAERTGGSVSTLTIQRTQQEDSAVYLCASSLVVGTTRERQYFGPGTRLTVT.

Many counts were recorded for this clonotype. The CDR3 here is CASSQRDSSQPQHF. The CDR3 region has the DNA TGTGCCAGCAGCCAACGAGACAGCTCTCAGCCCCAGCATTTT. The chain combines TRBV3-1 with TRBJ1-5; weak D call: TRBD1 (5 bases). The length of the CDR3 is 14 residues. Trimming pared 2 bases from V and 6 bases from J, leaving 11 bases between. Germline V gene data show CDR1 as LGHDT and CDR2 as YNNKEL (reference sequence). The whole variable domain, remainder taken from reference TRBV3-1 and TRBJ1-5, is DTAVSQTPKYLVTQMGNDKSIKCEQNLGHDTMYWYKQDSKKFLKIMFSYNNKELIINETVPNRFSPKSPDKAHLNLHINSLELGDSAVYFCASSQRDSSQPQHFGDGTRLSIL.

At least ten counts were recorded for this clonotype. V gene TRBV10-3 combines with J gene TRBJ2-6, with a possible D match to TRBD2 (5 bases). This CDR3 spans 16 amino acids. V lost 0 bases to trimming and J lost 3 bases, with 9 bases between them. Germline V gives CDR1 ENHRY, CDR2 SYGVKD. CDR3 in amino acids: CAISESDWGGANVLTF. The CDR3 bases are TGTGCCATCAGTGAGTCGGACTGGGGTGGGGCCAACGTCCTGACTTTC.

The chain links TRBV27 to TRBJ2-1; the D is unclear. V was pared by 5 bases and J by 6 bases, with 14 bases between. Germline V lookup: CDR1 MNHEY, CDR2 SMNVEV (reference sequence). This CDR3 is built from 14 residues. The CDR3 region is CASSPLRARNEQFF. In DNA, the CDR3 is TGTGCCAGCAGTCCGCTCCGGGCCCGCAATGAGCAGTTCTTC.

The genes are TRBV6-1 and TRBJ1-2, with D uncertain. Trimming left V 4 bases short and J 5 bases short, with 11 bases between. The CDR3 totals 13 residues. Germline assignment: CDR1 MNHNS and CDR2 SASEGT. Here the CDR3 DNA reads TGTGCCAGCAGTGTTGACGATCTTTATGGCTACACCTTC. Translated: CASSVDDLYGYTF.

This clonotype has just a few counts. The CDR3 reads CAISESSYYEQYF. CDR3 nucleotides: TGTGCCATCAGTGAGTCGAGTTACTACGAGCAGTACTTC. The rearrangement joins TRBV10-3 to TRBJ2-7; no definite D call. The CDR3 runs 13 residues. Trimming removed 0 bases from V and 3 bases from J, with 6 bases in between. Germline V CDR1 and CDR2: ENHRY, SYGVKD.

CDR3 nucleotide sequence: TGTGCCAGCAGCCAGTTGGCGGGGGGTAGCACAGATACGCAGTATTTT. Translated, it gives CASSQLAGGSTDTQYF. The chain links TRBV14 to TRBJ2-3; 8 bases line up with TRBD2. After removal of 3 bases from V and 0 bases from J, the junction contained 5 bases not matched to a gene. The CDR3 runs 16 residues. Germline CDR1 SGHDN, CDR2 FVKESK.

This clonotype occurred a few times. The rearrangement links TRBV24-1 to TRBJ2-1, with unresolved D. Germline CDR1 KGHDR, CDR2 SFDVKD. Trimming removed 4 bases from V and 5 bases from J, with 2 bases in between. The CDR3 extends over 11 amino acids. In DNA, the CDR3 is TGTGCCACCAGTGAAAACAATGAGCAGTTCTTC. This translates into CATSENNEQFF.

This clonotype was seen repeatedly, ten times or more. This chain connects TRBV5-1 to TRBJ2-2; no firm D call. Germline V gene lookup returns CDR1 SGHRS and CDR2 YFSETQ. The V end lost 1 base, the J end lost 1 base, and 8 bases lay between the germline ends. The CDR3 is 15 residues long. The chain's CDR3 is CASSLISGNTGELFF. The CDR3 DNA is TGCGCCAGCAGCTTGATTTCCGGGAACACCGGGGAGCTGTTTTTT.

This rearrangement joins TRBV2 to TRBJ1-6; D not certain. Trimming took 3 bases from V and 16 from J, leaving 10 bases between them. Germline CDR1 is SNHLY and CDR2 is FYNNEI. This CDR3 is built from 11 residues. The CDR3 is CASSEFPPLHF. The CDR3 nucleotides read TGTGCCAGCAGTGAGTTTCCGCCGCTCCACTTT.